The source of this T cell receptor (beta chain) is a study of human T cells and chemical hapten exposure. The V gene's germline CDR1 is MNHEY and CDR2 SVGAGI. J lost 6 bases, V lost 2 bases, and 10 bases had no gene match. This CDR3 contains 19 residues. TCRdb independently ran MiXCR on the RACE reads; one entry per CDR3 protein. The repertoire holds about 90,000 distinct CDR3 sequences, with roughly a tenth as singletons. Sample time point: patch test 1, 2 weeks after DPC sensitization. Noted treatment: therapeutic diphenylcyclopropenone sensitization with weekly scalp DPC. The clonotype originates from a man aged 35-49 years with alopecia areata. Some clones in this sample may be carry-over from other donors' samples. The chain links TRBV6-5 to TRBJ2-1; TRBD2 matches 16 bases. The sequenced sample was whole blood, obtained in connection with sensitization to the hapten diphenylcyclopropenone (DPC). CDR3 coding DNA: TGTGCCAGCAGTTACCGGGGACTAGCGGGAGGGCGAAGGGGCAATGAGCAGTTCTTC. This gives the protein CASSYRGLAGGRRGNEQFF.